The text below deals with one TCR beta chain. Primers: 60 Vbeta forward and 13 Jbeta reverse. Sequencing was performed with immunoSEQ multiplex PCR; in TCRdb, only in-frame clones are kept and a portion is missing. Here the sample spans 110,000 to 150,000 clones, roughly 9.8% being singletons. These data belong to a study of cytomegalovirus exposure and HLA in healthy donors. The CDR3 loop spans 13 amino acids. Germline assignment: CDR1 SEHNR and CDR2 FQNEAQ (reference sequence). V shed 7 bases, J shed 4 bases, and the junction held 3 bases outside the gene matches. The sequence derives from a man in his forties or fifties in good health and CMV-seronegative. Sequenced material: PBMCs. The V and J genes are TRBV7-9 and TRBJ1-4, with TRBD1 matching over 7 bases. This chain's CDR3 is CASTRQGNEKLFF. CDR3 bases: TGTGCCAGCACAAGACAGGGTAATGAAAAACTGTTTTTT.